One and the same sample provided the 5 T cell receptor beta chains below, sequenced in a study of human T cells and chemical hapten exposure. Stated time point: patch test 3, about 24 weeks after DPC sensitization. The treatment: therapeutic diphenylcyclopropenone sensitization with weekly scalp DPC. TCRdb re-called the RACE reads with MiXCR, one entry per CDR3 protein. The sample contains roughly 71,000 distinct CDR3 sequences, around 10% of which appear only once. This material consisted of whole blood, taken in connection with sensitization to the hapten diphenylcyclopropenone (DPC). Source of these receptors: a woman between 50 and 59 years old with alopecia areata. Some clones in this sample may be carry-over from other donors' samples.

This clonotype was seen repeatedly, ten times or more. The chain has TRBV6-5 and TRBJ1-4; D remains ambiguous. V was clipped by 0 bases and J by 6 bases, with 11 bases between them. There are 15 residues in the CDR3. Germline V gene lookup returns CDR1 MNHEY and CDR2 SVGAGI. CDR3 DNA sequence: TGTGCCAGCAGTTACTCGGCCGGGTATGATGAAAAACTGTTTTTT. As protein: CASSYSAGYDEKLFF.

The chain is built from TRBV28 and TRBJ1-1; the match to TRBD1 covers 9 bases. The CDR3 consists of 17 residues. Germline-derived CDR1 and CDR2 are MDHEN and SYDVKM. Trimming at V came to 5 bases and at J to 5 bases, leaving 15 bases not matched to a gene. CDR3 region: CASSAIYRGPAGTEAFF. CDR3 DNA: TGTGCCAGCAGTGCCATTTACAGGGGGCCCGCAGGGACTGAAGCTTTCTTT.

This clonotype appeared many times. The V gene is TRBV18, the J gene TRBJ1-1; D uncertain. The length of the CDR3 is 13 residues. Germline loops: CDR1 KGHSH, CDR2 LQKENI. Trimming cost V 0 bases and J 4 bases, with 6 bases left between them. CDR3 sequence: CASSPPGRTEAFF. CDR3 DNA: TGTGCCAGCTCACCACCAGGGCGCACTGAAGCTTTCTTT.

Many counts were recorded for this clonotype. The chain couples TRBV4-2 to TRBJ2-7; D may be TRBD1 (5 bases). This CDR3 is 13 amino acids long. CDR1 LGHNA and CDR2 YNFKEQ come from the germline V gene. The germline V and J ends were trimmed by 4 bases and 2 bases, with 9 bases remaining between them. Written as DNA, the CDR3 is TGTGCCAGCAGCCGACAGCAGGCCTACGAGCAGTACTTC. Translation: CASSRQQAYEQYF.

This clonotype was observed a handful of times. The chain links TRBV18 to TRBJ2-1, with 10 bases matching TRBD1. Losses at the gene ends were 6 bases for V and 7 bases for J; bases not matched to a gene: 9. The CDR3 consists of 15 residues. Germline V lookup: CDR1 KGHSH, CDR2 LQKENI. CDR3 amino acids: CASSPRDRGLNEQFF. The DNA of the CDR3 is TGTGCCAGCTCTCCCCGGGACAGGGGCTTAAATGAGCAGTTCTTC.